Listed here are 3 T cell receptor beta chains from one sample, sequenced in a study of shared clonotypes between healthy human individuals. Method: immunoSEQ multiplex PCR; TCRdb's copy keeps in-frame clones and lacks some. The sample gives 850,000 to 1,200,000 clones, about 75% of which show up once; 1.4% to 1.5% is in the top ten. Sequencing input: memory CD4+ T cells sorted from blood. Subset of the sample: CD45RA-negative fraction. These TCRs come from a man between 18 and 29 years old in good health.

The chain joins TRBV2 to TRBJ1-1; D is undetermined. There are 16 residues in the CDR3. V lost 4 bases and J lost 5, with 20 bases in between. Germline V gives CDR1 SNHLY, CDR2 FYNNEI. CDR3 sequence reads: CASSVQGPSGGTEAFF. The CDR3 bases are TGTGCCAGCAGTGTTCAAGGGCCCTCGGGAGGGACTGAAGCTTTCTTT.

The J gene is TRBJ2-5, the V gene TRBV5-5, with a possible D match to TRBD2 (6 bases). V was shortened by 4 bases and J by 5 bases, with 15 bases between the two germline ends. The CDR3 is made up of 14 amino acids. Germline CDR1 reads SGHKS; CDR2 reads YYEKEE (reference sequence). The CDR3 protein is CASSRKPGGETQYF. The CDR3 DNA is TGTGCCAGCAGCCGTAAGCCAGGAGGGGAGACCCAGTACTTC.

This clone came up a few times. V usage is TRBV7-8 and J usage is TRBJ2-3; 14 nucleotides agree with TRBD2. V was clipped by 1 base and J by 10 bases; unmatched bases: 4. The length of the CDR3 is 15 residues. Per the germline V gene, CDR1 is SGHVS and CDR2 is FQNEAQ. This CDR3 is CASSLETSGGVSQYF. CDR3 nucleotide sequence: TGTGCCAGCAGCTTAGAGACTAGCGGGGGGGTTTCGCAGTATTTT.